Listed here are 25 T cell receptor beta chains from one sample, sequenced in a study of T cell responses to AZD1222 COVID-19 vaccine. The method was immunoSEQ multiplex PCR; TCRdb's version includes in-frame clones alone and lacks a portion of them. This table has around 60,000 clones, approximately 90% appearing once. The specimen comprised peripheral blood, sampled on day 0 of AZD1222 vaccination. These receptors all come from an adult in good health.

The CDR3 sequence is CASSLSISGSQPQHF. CDR3 DNA sequence: TGTGCCAGCAGCTTAAGTATTTCAGGGTCTCAGCCCCAGCATTTT. The chain joins TRBV7-2 to TRBJ1-5; the D gene is possibly TRBD1 (5 bases). Germline assignment: CDR1 SGHTA and CDR2 FQGNSA. CDR3 size: 15 residues. V was shortened by 2 bases and J by 6 bases, with 14 bases between the two germline ends.

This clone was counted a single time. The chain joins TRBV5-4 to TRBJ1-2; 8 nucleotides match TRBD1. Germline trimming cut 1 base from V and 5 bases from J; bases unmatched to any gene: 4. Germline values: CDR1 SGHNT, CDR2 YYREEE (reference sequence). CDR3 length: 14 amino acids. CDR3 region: CASSLNRGEYGYTF. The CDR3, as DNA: TGTGCCAGCAGCTTGAACAGGGGGGAGTATGGCTACACCTTC.

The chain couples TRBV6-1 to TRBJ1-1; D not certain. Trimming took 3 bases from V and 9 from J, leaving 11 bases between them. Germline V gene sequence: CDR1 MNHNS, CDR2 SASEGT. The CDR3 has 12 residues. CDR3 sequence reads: CASSDPPTKAFF. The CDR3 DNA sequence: TGTGCCAGCAGTGACCCTCCTACGAAAGCTTTCTTT.

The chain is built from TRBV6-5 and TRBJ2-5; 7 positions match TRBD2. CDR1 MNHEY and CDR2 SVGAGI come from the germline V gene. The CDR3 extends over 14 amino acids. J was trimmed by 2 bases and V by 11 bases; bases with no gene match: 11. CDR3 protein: CASSPGGSQETQYF. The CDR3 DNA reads TGTGCCTCCTCCCCGGGGGGATCTCAAGAGACCCAGTACTTC.

The CDR3: CSAWTGSEQYF. As DNA, the CDR3 is TGCAGTGCGTGGACGGGATCCGAGCAGTACTTC. This chain connects TRBV20-1 to TRBJ2-7; weak D call: TRBD2 (5 bases). The V end was cut by 6 bases, the J end by 6 bases, with 12 bases between. The CDR3 totals 11 residues. Germline V gene sequence: CDR1 DFQATT, CDR2 SNEGSKA (reference sequence).

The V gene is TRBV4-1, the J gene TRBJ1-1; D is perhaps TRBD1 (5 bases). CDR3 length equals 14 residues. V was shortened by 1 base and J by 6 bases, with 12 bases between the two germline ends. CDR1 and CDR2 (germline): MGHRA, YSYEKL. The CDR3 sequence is CASSQGPRAAEAFF. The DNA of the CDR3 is TGCGCCAGCAGCCAAGGGCCCAGGGCGGCTGAAGCTTTCTTT.

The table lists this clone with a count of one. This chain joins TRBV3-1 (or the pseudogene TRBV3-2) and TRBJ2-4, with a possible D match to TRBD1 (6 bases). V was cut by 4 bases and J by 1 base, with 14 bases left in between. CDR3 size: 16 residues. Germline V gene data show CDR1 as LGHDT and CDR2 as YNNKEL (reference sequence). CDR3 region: CASSPLVGAAKNIQYF. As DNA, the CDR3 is TGTGCCAGCAGCCCACTTGTGGGGGCGGCCAAAAACATTCAGTACTTC.

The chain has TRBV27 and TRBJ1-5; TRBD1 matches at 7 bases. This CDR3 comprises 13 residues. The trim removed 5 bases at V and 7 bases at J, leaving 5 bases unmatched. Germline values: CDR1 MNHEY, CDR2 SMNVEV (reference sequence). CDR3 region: CASSPTGRQPQHF. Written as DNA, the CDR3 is TGTGCCAGCAGTCCGACAGGGAGGCAGCCCCAGCATTTT.

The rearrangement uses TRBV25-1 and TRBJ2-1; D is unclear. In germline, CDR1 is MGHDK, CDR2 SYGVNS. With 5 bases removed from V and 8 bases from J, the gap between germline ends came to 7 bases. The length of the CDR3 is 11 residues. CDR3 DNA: TGTGCCAGCAGTCGGATCCATGAGCAGTTCTTC. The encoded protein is CASSRIHEQFF.

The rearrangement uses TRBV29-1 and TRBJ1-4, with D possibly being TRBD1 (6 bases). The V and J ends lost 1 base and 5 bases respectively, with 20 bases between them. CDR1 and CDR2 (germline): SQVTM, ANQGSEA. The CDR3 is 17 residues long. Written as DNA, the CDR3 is TGCAGCGTTGAAGTAGACGGTACAGGGCTGGCAAATGAAAAACTGTTTTTT. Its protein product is CSVEVDGTGLANEKLFF.

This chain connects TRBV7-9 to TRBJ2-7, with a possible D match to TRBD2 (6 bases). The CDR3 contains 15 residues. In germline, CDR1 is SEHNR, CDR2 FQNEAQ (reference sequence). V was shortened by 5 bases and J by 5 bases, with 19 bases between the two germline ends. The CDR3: CASSGGEQRLDEQYF. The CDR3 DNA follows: TGTGCCAGCAGCGGAGGGGAACAGCGCCTAGACGAGCAGTACTTC.

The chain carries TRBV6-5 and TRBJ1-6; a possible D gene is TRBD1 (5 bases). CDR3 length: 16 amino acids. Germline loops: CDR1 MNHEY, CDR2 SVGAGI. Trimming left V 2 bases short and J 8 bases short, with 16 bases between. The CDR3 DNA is TGTGCCAGCAGTTACCTAGGGCAGGGCCAACATTCACCCCTCCACTTT. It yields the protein CASSYLGQGQHSPLHF.

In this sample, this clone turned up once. CDR3 residues: CASSLVGGGTGGQPQHF. The CDR3 DNA is TGTGCCAGCAGCTTAGTAGGGGGTGGGACAGGCGGGCAGCCCCAGCATTTT. V gene TRBV7-6 combines with J gene TRBJ1-5; the match to TRBD1 covers 8 bases. J gave up 7 bases and V 1 base, and 12 bases lay outside the gene matches. The CDR3 runs to 17 residues. Germline CDR1 is SGHVS and CDR2 is FNYEAQ.

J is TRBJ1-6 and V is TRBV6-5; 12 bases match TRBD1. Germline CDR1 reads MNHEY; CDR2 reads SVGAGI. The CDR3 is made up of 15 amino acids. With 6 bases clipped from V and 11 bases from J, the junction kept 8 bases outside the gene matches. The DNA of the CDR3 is TGTGCCAGCAGACCGGGACAGGGGGCATTGGCACCCCTCCACTTT. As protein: CASRPGQGALAPLHF.

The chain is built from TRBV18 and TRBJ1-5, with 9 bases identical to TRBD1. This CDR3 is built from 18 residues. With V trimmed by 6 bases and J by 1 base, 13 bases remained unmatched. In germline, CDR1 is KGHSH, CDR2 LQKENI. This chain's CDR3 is CASSGGTGTKVSNQPQHF. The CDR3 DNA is TGTGCCAGCTCGGGCGGGACAGGGACTAAGGTAAGCAATCAGCCCCAGCATTTT.

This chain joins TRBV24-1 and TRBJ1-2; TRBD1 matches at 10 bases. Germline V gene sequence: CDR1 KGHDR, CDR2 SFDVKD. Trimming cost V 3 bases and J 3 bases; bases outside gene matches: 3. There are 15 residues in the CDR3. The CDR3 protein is CATSDLDRGDYGYTF. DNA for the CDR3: TGTGCCACCAGTGATCTGGACAGGGGGGACTATGGCTACACCTTC.

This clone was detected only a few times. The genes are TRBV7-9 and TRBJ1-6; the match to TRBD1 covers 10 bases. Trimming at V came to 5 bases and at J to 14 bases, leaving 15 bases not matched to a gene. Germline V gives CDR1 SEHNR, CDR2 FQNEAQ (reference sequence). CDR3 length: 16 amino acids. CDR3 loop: CASSRTGGPGTRALHF. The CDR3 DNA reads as TGTGCCAGCAGCCGGACAGGGGGGCCGGGTACTCGGGCCCTCCACTTT.

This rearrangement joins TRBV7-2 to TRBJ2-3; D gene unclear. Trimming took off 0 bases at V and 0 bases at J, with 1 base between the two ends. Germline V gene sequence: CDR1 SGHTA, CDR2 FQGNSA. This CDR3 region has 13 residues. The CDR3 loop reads CASSLASTDTQYF. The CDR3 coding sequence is TGTGCCAGCAGCTTAGCGAGCACAGATACGCAGTATTTT.

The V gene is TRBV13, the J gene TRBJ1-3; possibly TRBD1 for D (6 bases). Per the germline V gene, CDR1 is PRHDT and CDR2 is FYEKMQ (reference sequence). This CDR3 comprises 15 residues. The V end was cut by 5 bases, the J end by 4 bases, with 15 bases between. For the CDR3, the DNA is TGTGCCAGCAGCAAAGGACAGCTCACGGGAAACACCATATATTTT. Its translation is CASSKGQLTGNTIYF.

In DNA form, the CDR3 reads TGTGCCAGCAGCTTGAGGTCCCCGAAGTACGAGCAGTACTTC. This encodes CASSLRSPKYEQYF. This rearrangement joins TRBV5-6 to TRBJ2-7; no reliable D call. The germline V gene has CDR1 SGHDT and CDR2 YYEEEE. Trimming left V 1 base short and J 4 bases short, with 12 bases between. This CDR3 contains 14 residues. Looking up the rest from reference TRBV5-6 and TRBJ2-7 gives the full variable domain: DAGVTQSPTHLIKTRGQQVTLRCSPKSGHDTVSWYQQALGQGPQFIFQYYEEEERQRGNFPDRFSGHQFPNYSSELNVNALLLGDSALYLCASSLRSPKYEQYFGPGTRLTVT.

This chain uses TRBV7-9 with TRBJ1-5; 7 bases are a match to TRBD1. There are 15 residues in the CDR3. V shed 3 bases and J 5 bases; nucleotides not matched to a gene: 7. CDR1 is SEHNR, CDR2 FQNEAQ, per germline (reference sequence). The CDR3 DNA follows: TGTGCCAGCAGCTTGCGACAGGGAATCGATCAGCCCCAGCATTTT. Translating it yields CASSLRQGIDQPQHF.

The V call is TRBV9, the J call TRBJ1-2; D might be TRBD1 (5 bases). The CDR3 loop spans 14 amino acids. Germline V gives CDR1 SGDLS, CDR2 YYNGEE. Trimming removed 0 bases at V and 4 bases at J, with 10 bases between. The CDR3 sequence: CASSVADRGYGYTF. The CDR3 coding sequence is TGTGCCAGCAGCGTAGCTGATAGGGGCTATGGCTACACCTTC.

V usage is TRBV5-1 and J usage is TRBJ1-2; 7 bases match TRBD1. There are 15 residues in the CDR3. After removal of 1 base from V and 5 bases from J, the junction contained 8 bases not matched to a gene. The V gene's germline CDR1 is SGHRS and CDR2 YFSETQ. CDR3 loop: CASSLNTGAFYGYTF. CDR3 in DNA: TGCGCCAGCAGCTTGAATACAGGGGCTTTTTATGGCTACACCTTC.

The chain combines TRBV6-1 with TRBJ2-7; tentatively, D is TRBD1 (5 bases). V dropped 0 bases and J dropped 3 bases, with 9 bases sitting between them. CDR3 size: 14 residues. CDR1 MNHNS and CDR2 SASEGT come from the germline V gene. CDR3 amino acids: CASSEARQGYEQYF. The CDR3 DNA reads TGTGCCAGCAGTGAAGCGAGGCAGGGCTACGAGCAGTACTTC.

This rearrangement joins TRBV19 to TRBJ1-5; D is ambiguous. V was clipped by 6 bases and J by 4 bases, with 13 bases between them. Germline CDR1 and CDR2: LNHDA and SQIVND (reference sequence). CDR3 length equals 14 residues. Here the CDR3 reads CASRSGPINQPQHF. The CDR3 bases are TGTGCCAGTAGGTCCGGACCCATAAATCAGCCCCAGCATTTT.